These 15 T cell receptor beta chains were sequenced from one sample in a study of T cells after yellow fever vaccination. Via MiXCR, TCRdb re-called the 5' RACE reads, giving one row per CDR3 protein. The repertoire holds hundreds of thousands of distinct CDR3 sequences, with roughly 21% as singletons. The specimen was PBMCs, collected 15 days after the yellow fever booster vaccination. All receptors derive from a man aged 25 to 45 who received the YFV17D yellow fever vaccine.

This clonotype has only a few counts. This chain connects TRBV5-1 to TRBJ2-3; D is possibly TRBD2 (6 bases). Germline V lookup: CDR1 SGHRS, CDR2 YFSETQ. The CDR3 consists of 13 residues. Trimming cost V 3 bases and J 3 bases, with 8 bases left between them. CDR3 region: CASSSGTTDTQYF. In nucleotides, the CDR3 is TGCGCCAGCAGCTCGGGGACTACAGATACGCAGTATTTT.

This clonotype was detected a few times. The V gene is TRBV20-1, the J gene TRBJ2-4; 15 bases align to TRBD2. Trimming at V came to 5 bases and at J to 0 bases, leaving 11 bases not matched to a gene. Per germline, CDR1 DFQATT and CDR2 SNEGSKA (reference sequence). The CDR3 loop spans 19 amino acids. The CDR3 is CSAGRPGLAGGLAKNIQYF. In DNA form, the CDR3 reads TGCAGTGCTGGACGACCGGGACTAGCGGGAGGCCTAGCCAAAAACATTCAGTACTTC.

Remarks on this clonotype: Germline is not matched at one junction end, which may reflect a read error. The chain links TRBV7-9 to TRBJ2-3, with D unclear. This CDR3 region has 11 residues. The germline gives CDR1 SEHNR, CDR2 FQNEAQ (reference sequence). The CDR3 nucleotides read TGTGCCACCAGCAACAAGGATACGCAGTATTTT. Encoded protein: CATSNKDTQYF. The full variable domain, completed using reference TRBV7-9 and TRBJ2-3, is DTGVSQNPRHKITKRGQNVTFRCDPISEHNRLYWYRQTLGQGPEFLTYFQNEAQLEKSRLLSDRFSAERPKGSFSTLEIQRTEQGDSAMYLCATSNKDTQYFGPGTRLTVL.

The rearrangement joins TRBV7-2 to TRBJ1-5, with D uncertain. V dropped 5 bases and J dropped 6 bases, with 11 bases sitting between them. CDR1 and CDR2 from the germline V gene are SGHTA and FQGNSA. The CDR3 is made up of 13 amino acids. This chain's CDR3 is CASSPQPPQPQHF. The CDR3 region has the DNA TGTGCCAGCAGCCCACAACCCCCTCAGCCCCAGCATTTT.

This clonotype was observed a handful of times. The V call is TRBV6-5, the J call TRBJ2-7; D perhaps matches TRBD2 (5 bases). Trimming removed 2 bases at V and 1 base at J, with 15 bases between. CDR3 length: 16 residues. Germline V gene lookup returns CDR1 MNHEY and CDR2 SVGAGI. Here the CDR3 reads CASSYPPGGPSYEQYF. The CDR3 region has the DNA TGTGCCAGCAGTTACCCCCCCGGAGGCCCTTCCTACGAGCAGTACTTC.

The CDR3 protein is CATSDEGSTDTQYF. CDR3 nucleotides: TGTGCCACCAGTGATGAAGGGAGCACAGATACGCAGTATTTT. The rearrangement links TRBV24-1 to TRBJ2-3, with D unresolved. V was cut by 3 bases and J by 0 bases, with 6 bases left in between. Germline V CDR1 and CDR2: KGHDR, SFDVKD. The CDR3 sequence is 14 residues long.

This clonotype appeared a few times. The chain uses TRBV21-1 and TRBJ2-2; TRBD2 is the table's D call, not checked against the DNA. TRBV21-1 is assigned pseudogene status. The CDR3 is 17 residues long. For the CDR3, the DNA is TGTGCCAGCAGCAAAGTAGGACTAGCGGGGAACACCGGGGAGCTGTTTTTT. Protein product: CASSKVGLAGNTGELFF.

This clonotype occurred a few times. The rearrangement joins TRBV20-1 to TRBJ2-2; D is unclear. V was clipped by 2 bases and J by 5 bases, with 12 bases between them. The CDR3 extends over 14 amino acids. Germline V CDR1 and CDR2: DFQATT, SNEGSKA (reference sequence). CDR3 loop: CSARSATHTGELFF. The CDR3 bases are TGCAGTGCTAGATCGGCGACTCATACCGGGGAGCTGTTTTTT.

The chain employs TRBV5-1 and TRBJ2-7, with 7 positions matching TRBD2. Per the germline V gene, CDR1 is SGHRS and CDR2 is YFSETQ. The junction had 2 bases not matched to a gene; V was cut back by 2 bases and J by 3 bases. The CDR3 loop spans 13 amino acids. Here the CDR3 reads CASSFQRDYEQYF. CDR3 nucleotide sequence: TGCGCCAGCAGCTTCCAGCGGGACTACGAGCAGTACTTC. The full variable domain, with the rest looked up from reference TRBV5-1 and TRBJ2-7, is KAGVTQTPRYLIKTRGQQVTLSCSPISGHRSVSWYQQTPGQGLQFLFEYFSETQRNKGNFPGRFSGRQFSNSRSEMNVSTLELGDSALYLCASSFQRDYEQYFGPGTRLTVT.

This clonotype was seen a handful of times. The J gene is TRBJ2-7, the V gene TRBV19, with 7 bases lining up with TRBD2. The ends lost 9 bases at V and 1 base at J; junction bases unmatched: 12. The CDR3 totals 15 residues. Germline CDR1 is LNHDA and CDR2 is SQIVND (reference sequence). CDR3: CASSTAGEASYEQYF. The CDR3 coding sequence is TGTGCCAGCTCGACGGCGGGAGAGGCGTCCTACGAGCAGTACTTC.

This clonotype was seen a handful of times. This sequence joins TRBV20-1 and TRBJ2-2, with 8 bases aligning to TRBD1. The CDR3 is made up of 16 amino acids. The V gene end was trimmed by 6 bases and the J gene end by 2 bases; junction bases not matched to a gene: 11. Germline values: CDR1 DFQATT, CDR2 SNEGSKA (reference sequence). The CDR3 DNA reads as TGCAGTGCCGGAAAGTTGGGACAGGCTAACACCGGGGAGCTGTTTTTT. Translation gives CSAGKLGQANTGELFF.

This clonotype was counted many times. This chain links TRBV6-2 or TRBV6-3 with TRBJ2-5; the D is unclear. Trimming shortened V by 1 base and J by 4 bases, and 4 bases separated the two germline ends. This CDR3 has 12 amino acids. CDR1 is MNHEY, CDR2 SVGEGT, per germline. The CDR3 nucleotides read TGTGCCAGCAGTTACTTCGGAGAGACCCAGTACTTC. It yields the protein CASSYFGETQYF.

This clonotype has a handful of counts. The V call is TRBV20-1, the J call TRBJ2-5; D unclear. The CDR3 runs to 11 residues. The V gene's germline CDR1 is DFQATT and CDR2 SNEGSKA (reference sequence). V was pared by 5 bases and J by 1 base, with 5 bases between. This CDR3 is CSAVFQETQYF. The CDR3 bases are TGCAGTGCTGTATTCCAAGAGACCCAGTACTTC.

This clonotype has only a few counts. This chain joins TRBV5-1 and TRBJ2-7; 7 bases map to TRBD1. Germline-derived CDR1 and CDR2 are SGHRS and YFSETQ. Trimming at V came to 4 bases and at J to 6 bases, leaving 4 bases not matched to a gene. The CDR3 runs to 12 residues. Here the CDR3 reads CASSPGGREQYF. The DNA of the CDR3 is TGCGCCAGCAGCCCAGGGGGTCGCGAGCAGTACTTC.

This chain connects TRBV29-1 to TRBJ2-1; 7 positions agree with TRBD2. CDR3 length: 17 residues. CDR1 is SQVTM, CDR2 ANQGSEA, per germline. V gave up 4 bases and J gave up 1 base; unmatched junction bases: 13. The CDR3: CSVVVAGQPMSYNEQFF. The CDR3 nucleotides read TGCAGCGTTGTAGTAGCGGGCCAACCGATGTCCTACAATGAGCAGTTCTTC.